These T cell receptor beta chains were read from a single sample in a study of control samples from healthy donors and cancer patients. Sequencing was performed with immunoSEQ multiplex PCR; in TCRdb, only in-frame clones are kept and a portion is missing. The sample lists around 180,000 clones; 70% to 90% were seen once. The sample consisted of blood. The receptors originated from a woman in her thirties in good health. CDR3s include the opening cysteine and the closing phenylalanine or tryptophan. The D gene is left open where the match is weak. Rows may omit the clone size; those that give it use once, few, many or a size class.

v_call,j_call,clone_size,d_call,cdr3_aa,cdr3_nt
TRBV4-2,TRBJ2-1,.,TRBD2,CASSTGTSGPEQFF,TGTGCCAGCTCCACCGGGACTAGCGGCCCGGAGCAGTTCTTC
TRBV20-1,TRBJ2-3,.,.,CSASLGRDTQYF,TGCAGTGCTAGTCTGGGGCGAGATACGCAGTATTTT
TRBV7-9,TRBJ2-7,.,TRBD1,CASTPFSGQGLYEQYF,TGTGCCAGCACCCCATTTTCGGGACAGGGGCTTTACGAGCAGTACTTC
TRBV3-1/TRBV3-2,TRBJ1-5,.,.,CASSLATGPQHF,TGTGCCAGCAGCCTAGCGACGGGGCCCCAGCATTTT
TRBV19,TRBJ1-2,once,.,CASSLRGARDDGYTF,TGTGCCAGTAGTCTTCGGGGAGCACGCGACGATGGCTACACCTTC
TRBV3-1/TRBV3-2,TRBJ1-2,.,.,CASSQYAGTGGYTF,TGTGCCAGCAGCCAATACGCAGGGACGGGTGGCTACACCTTC
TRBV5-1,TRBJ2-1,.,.,CASSSGRNEQFF,TGCGCCAGCAGCTCCGGACGGAATGAGCAGTTCTTC
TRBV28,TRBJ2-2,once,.,CASSLGGVNTGELFF,TGTGCCAGCAGTTTAGGAGGGGTTAACACCGGGGAGCTGTTTTTT
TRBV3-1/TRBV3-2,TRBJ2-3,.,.,CASSQDGMAAGRTDTQYF,TGTGCCAGCAGCCAAGATGGGATGGCGGCAGGGCGGACAGATACGCAGTATTTT
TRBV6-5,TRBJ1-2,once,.,CASNRKGSGGYTF,TGTGCCAGCAACAGAAAGGGTTCAGGTGGCTACACCTTC
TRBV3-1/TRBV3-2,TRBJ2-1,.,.,CASSGSSYNEQFF,TGTGCCAGCAGCGGGAGCTCCTACAATGAGCAGTTCTTC
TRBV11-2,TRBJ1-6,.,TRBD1,CASSLRTGLNNSPLHF,TGTGCCAGCAGCTTAAGGACAGGGTTGAATAATTCACCCCTCCACTTT
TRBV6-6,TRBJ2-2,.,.,CASSYGGAGELFF,TGTGCCAGCAGTTACGGGGGTGCCGGGGAGCTGTTTTTT
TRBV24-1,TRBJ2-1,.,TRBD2,CATSDPGLAVYDNEQFF,TGTGCCACCAGTGACCCGGGACTAGCGGTTTACGACAATGAGCAGTTCTTC
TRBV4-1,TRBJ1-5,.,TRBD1,CASSQEGGIQPQHF,TGCGCCAGCAGCCAAGAAGGGGGCATTCAGCCCCAGCATTTT
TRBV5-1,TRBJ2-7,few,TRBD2,CASSLGLAGTYEQYF,TGCGCCAGCAGCTTGGGACTAGCCGGTACCTACGAGCAGTACTTC
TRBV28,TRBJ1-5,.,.,CASSLYRVYQPQHF,TGTGCCAGCAGTTTGTACAGGGTCTACCAGCCCCAGCATTTT
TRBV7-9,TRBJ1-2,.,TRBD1,CASSLEATGHQGYTF,TGTGCCAGCAGCTTAGAAGCGACAGGGCATCAAGGCTACACCTTC
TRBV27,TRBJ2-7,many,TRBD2,CASRNLAGGSYEQYF,TGTGCCAGCAGAAACCTAGCGGGAGGCTCCTACGAGCAGTACTTC
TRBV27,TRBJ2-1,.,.,CASRSGGPNNEQFF,TGTGCCAGCCGTTCTGGGGGGCCAAACAATGAGCAGTTCTTC
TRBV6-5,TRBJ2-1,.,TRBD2,CATGRSGIIDEQFF,TGTGCCACTGGGCGCAGCGGGATAATCGATGAGCAGTTCTTC
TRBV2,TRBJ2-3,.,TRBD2,CASIGGGAGDTQYF,TGTGCCAGCATTGGCGGGGGGGCAGGAGATACGCAGTATTTT
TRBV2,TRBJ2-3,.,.,CASSEREEGTDTQYF,TGTGCCAGCAGTGAAAGGGAGGAGGGTACAGATACGCAGTATTTT
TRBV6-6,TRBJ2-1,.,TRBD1,CASRPRDSLYNEQFF,TGTGCCAGCAGACCCCGGGACAGCCTCTACAATGAGCAGTTCTTC
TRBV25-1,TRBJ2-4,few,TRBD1,CASSGRQPTGIELNIQYF,TGTGCCAGCAGTGGACGCCAACCGACAGGGATCGAGCTTAACATTCAGTACTTC
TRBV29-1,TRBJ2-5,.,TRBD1,CSVEVLQGRETQYF,TGCAGCGTTGAAGTCCTACAGGGGCGGGAGACCCAGTACTTC
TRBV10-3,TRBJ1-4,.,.,CASQQGGDEKLFF,TGTGCCAGCCAACAGGGAGGAGATGAAAAACTGTTTTTT
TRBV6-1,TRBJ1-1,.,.,CASSERMGLEAFF,TGTGCCAGCAGTGAACGGATGGGACTTGAAGCTTTCTTT
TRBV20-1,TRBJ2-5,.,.,CSASDDKETQYF,TGCAGTGCTAGTGATGATAAAGAGACCCAGTACTTC
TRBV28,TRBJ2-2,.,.,CASSFSVNTGELFF,TGTGCCAGCAGTTTCTCGGTTAACACCGGGGAGCTGTTTTTT
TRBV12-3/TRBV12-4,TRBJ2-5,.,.,CASGTGRQETQYF,TGTGCCAGCGGTACAGGGCGCCAAGAGACCCAGTACTTC
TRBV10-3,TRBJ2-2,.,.,CAISATTGNTGELFF,TGTGCCATCAGTGCAACAACAGGGAACACCGGGGAGCTGTTTTTT
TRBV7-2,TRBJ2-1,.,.,CASSLVSGREQFF,TGTGCCAGCAGCTTAGTGTCGGGGAGAGAGCAGTTCTTC
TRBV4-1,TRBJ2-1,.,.,CASSQVWDISNEQFF,TGCGCCAGCAGCCAAGTGTGGGACATATCAAATGAGCAGTTCTTC
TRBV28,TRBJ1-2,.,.,CASSISLRGSNYGYTF,TGTGCCAGCAGCATTAGCCTCAGGGGCTCTAACTATGGCTACACCTTC
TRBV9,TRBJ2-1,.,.,CASSPSSSYNEQFF,TGTGCCAGCAGCCCAAGCAGCTCCTACAATGAGCAGTTCTTC
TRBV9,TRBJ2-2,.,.,CASSVAAGWTGELFF,TGTGCCAGCAGCGTAGCGGCGGGGTGGACCGGGGAGCTGTTTTTT
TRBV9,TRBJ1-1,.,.,CASSVVSPMDTEAFF,TGTGCCAGCAGCGTAGTGAGCCCTATGGACACTGAAGCTTTCTTT
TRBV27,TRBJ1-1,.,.,CASRTNGWGTEAFF,TGTGCCAGCAGAACTAACGGATGGGGGACTGAAGCTTTCTTT
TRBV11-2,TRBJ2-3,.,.,CASSLFAIPPPGTQYF,TGTGCCAGCAGCCTCTTTGCTATTCCTCCACCGGGTACGCAGTATTTT
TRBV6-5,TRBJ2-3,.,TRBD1,CASSLGQGTQYF,TGTGCCAGCAGCCTTGGACAGGGAACGCAGTATTTT
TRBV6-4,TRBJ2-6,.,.,CASSETSGANVLTF,TGTGCCAGCAGTGAAACCTCTGGGGCCAACGTCCTGACTTTC
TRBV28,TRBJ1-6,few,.,CASSFQRAPLHF,TGTGCCAGCAGTTTTCAGCGGGCACCCCTCCACTTT
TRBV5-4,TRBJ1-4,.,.,CASSLWAAVNEKLFF,TGTGCCAGCAGCTTGTGGGCGGCCGTCAATGAAAAACTGTTTTTT
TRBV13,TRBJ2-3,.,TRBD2,CASSLDTGGGDTQYF,TGTGCCAGCAGCTTAGATACAGGCGGGGGAGATACGCAGTATTTT
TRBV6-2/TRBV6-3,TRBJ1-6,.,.,CASSYGKGLPNSPLHF,TGTGCCAGCAGTTACGGAAAGGGACTGCCCAATTCACCCCTCCACTTT
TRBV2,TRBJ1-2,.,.,CASSEGGGLDGYTF,TGTGCCAGCAGTGAAGGCGGGGGTTTGGATGGCTACACCTTC
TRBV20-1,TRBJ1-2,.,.,CSASDGPGYTF,TGCAGTGCTAGTGACGGGCCCGGCTACACCTTC
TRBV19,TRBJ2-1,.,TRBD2,CATTHGASGSLDEQFF,TGTGCCACCACTCATGGGGCTAGCGGTAGTTTGGATGAGCAGTTCTTC
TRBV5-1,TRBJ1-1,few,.,CASSSPGRAEAFF,TGCGCCAGCAGCTCCCCGGGGAGGGCTGAAGCTTTCTTT
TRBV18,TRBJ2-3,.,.,CASSQQGPDTQYF,TGTGCCAGCTCACAACAGGGTCCAGATACGCAGTATTTT
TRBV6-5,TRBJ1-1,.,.,CASSYSRNTEAFF,TGTGCCAGCAGTTACTCGAGGAACACTGAAGCTTTCTTT
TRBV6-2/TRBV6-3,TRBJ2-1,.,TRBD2,CASSSGTSRWGEQFF,TGTGCCAGCAGTTCAGGGACTAGCCGGTGGGGTGAGCAGTTCTTC
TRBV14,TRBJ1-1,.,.,CASSRRGGDWGTEAFF,TGTGCCAGCAGCCGCCGAGGCGGGGATTGGGGCACTGAAGCTTTCTTT
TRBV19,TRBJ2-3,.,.,CASSRSDTQYF,TGTGCCAGTAGTAGGTCGGATACGCAGTATTTT
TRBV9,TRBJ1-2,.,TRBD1,CASSGTGNRGYTF,TGTGCCAGCAGCGGGACAGGGAATAGAGGCTACACCTTC
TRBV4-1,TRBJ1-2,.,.,CASSQREIGLYGYTF,TGCGCCAGCAGCCAACGAGAAATAGGTCTCTATGGCTACACCTTC